The 26 T cell receptor beta chains in this list originate from one sample, sequenced in a study of blood T cells in healthy people across ages. The authors ran a second PCR of roughly 6 to 12 cycles using a sample-barcoded 5' primer and a J-beta primer mix. From the 5' RACE reads, TCRdb called clonotypes with MiXCR, one entry per CDR3 protein. The profile shows around 1,900,000 distinct CDR3 sequences, roughly 43% of them singletons. The sequenced sample consisted of blood. These receptors were taken from a human donor in good health.

The CDR3 here is CASTLTGFGTEAFF. The DNA for the CDR3 is TGTGCCAGCACCCTGACAGGGTTTGGAACTGAAGCTTTCTTT. This chain links TRBV12-3 or TRBV12-4 with TRBJ1-1; 7 nucleotides agree with TRBD1. The junction had 10 bases not matched to a gene; V was cut back by 7 bases and J by 5 bases. CDR3 size: 14 residues.

The chain employs TRBV27 and TRBJ1-1, with D perhaps TRBD1 (5 bases). The CDR3 runs to 13 residues. V lost 3 bases and J 6 bases, leaving 11 bases between the germline ends. Germline loops: CDR1 MNHEY, CDR2 SMNVEV (reference sequence). CDR3 DNA: TGTGCCAGCAGTTTTGGACAAAACGCTGAAGCTTTCTTT. This sequence encodes CASSFGQNAEAFF.

In its sample, this clonotype was seen once. The chain employs TRBV3-1 and TRBJ2-3, with 7 bases lining up with TRBD2. With 4 bases clipped from V and 3 bases from J, the junction kept 10 bases outside the gene matches. The CDR3 is 16 amino acids. Per germline, CDR1 LGHDT and CDR2 YNNKEL (reference sequence). The CDR3 reads CASSRWDYKETDTQYF. The CDR3 bases are TGTGCCAGCAGCCGATGGGACTACAAGGAGACAGATACGCAGTATTTT.

This clonotype was recorded a few times. J is TRBJ2-5 and V is TRBV20-1; D is perhaps TRBD1 (6 bases). The CDR3 spans 12 residues. In germline, CDR1 is DFQATT, CDR2 SNEGSKA (reference sequence). Trimming left V 4 bases short and J 5 bases short, with 11 bases between. The CDR3 reads CSANRVEETQYF. Written as DNA, the CDR3 is TGCAGTGCTAACAGGGTGGAGGAGACCCAGTACTTC.

The rearrangement links TRBV6-6 to TRBJ2-5, with 7 bases matching TRBD1. The DNA end is more similar to TRBJ2-7, so the J call may be wrong. Germline V gives CDR1 MNHNY, CDR2 SVGAGI (reference sequence). The CDR3 extends over 13 amino acids. The CDR3 nucleotides are TGTGCCAGCAGTTACCAGACAGGGCACGAGCAGTACTTC. Translation gives CASSYQTGHEQYF.

The gene calls are TRBV7-9 and TRBJ2-1, with TRBD1 matching 12 bases. Germline V gene sequence: CDR1 SEHNR, CDR2 FQNEAQ (reference sequence). This CDR3 contains 14 residues. V was pared by 4 bases and J by 9 bases, with 4 bases of the junction left unmatched. CDR3 sequence reads: CASSSGTGGFEQFF. In DNA form, the CDR3 reads TGTGCCAGCAGCTCCGGGACAGGGGGCTTTGAGCAGTTCTTC.

This sequence joins TRBV7-2 and TRBJ1-2; no reliable D call. The CDR3 contains 17 residues. Trimming left V 5 bases short and J 5 bases short, with 24 bases between. CDR1 and CDR2 from the germline V gene are SGHTA and FQGNSA. The CDR3 coding sequence is TGTGCCAGCAGCCTAATTACTCAGCTACCGAAGTCTTATGGCTACACCTTC. Amino acid sequence: CASSLITQLPKSYGYTF.

This rearrangement joins TRBV20-1 to TRBJ1-1, with D hard to call. Trimming took 0 bases from V and 6 from J, leaving 14 bases between them. This CDR3 contains 14 residues. The germline gives CDR1 DFQATT, CDR2 SNEGSKA (reference sequence). CDR3 DNA: TGCAGTGCTAGAGATGGGGAAGGGAAGGCTGAAGCTTTCTTT. Its translation: CSARDGEGKAEAFF.

This clonotype occurred a few times. V usage is TRBV7-2 and J usage is TRBJ2-1; no reliable D call. The CDR3 covers 15 residues. V was trimmed by 3 bases and J by 7 bases, leaving 16 bases between them. Germline values: CDR1 SGHTA, CDR2 FQGNSA. The CDR3 nucleotides read TGTGCCAGCAGCTTTCGGCGGAGCCCTGAGAATGAGCAGTTCTTC. This encodes CASSFRRSPENEQFF.

This clonotype was detected a few times. This sequence joins TRBV20-1 and TRBJ2-1; 8 bases are a match to TRBD2. Germline-derived CDR1 and CDR2 are DFQATT and SNEGSKA (reference sequence). Losses at the gene ends were 3 bases for V and 7 bases for J; bases not matched to a gene: 14. CDR3 size: 16 residues. The CDR3 DNA is TGCAGTGCTAGGGATGGAACGGGGGGGCCGTGGAATGAGCAGTTCTTC. Translated: CSARDGTGGPWNEQFF.

In regard to this clonotype: A read error may produce the germline difference seen at one junction end. This chain uses TRBV7-3 with TRBJ2-5, with 14 bases aligning to TRBD2. Germline-derived CDR1 and CDR2 are SGHTA and FQGTGA. The CDR3 has 17 residues. The CDR3 loop is CVSSFAGTSGGQETQYF. In DNA, the CDR3 is TGTGTCAGCAGTTTCGCCGGGACTAGCGGGGGCCAAGAGACCCAGTACTTC.

This clonotype was recorded a few times. A much larger clone is a single base away; this may be a read error. The chain combines TRBV6-6 with TRBJ1-1; D not certain. The CDR3 has 12 amino acids. Germline lookup yields CDR1 MNHNY and CDR2 SVGAGI (reference sequence). Trimming left V 2 bases short and J 1 base short, with 2 bases between. The CDR3 is CASSYQNTEAFF. The DNA for the CDR3 is TGTGCCAGCAGTTACCAGAACACTGAAGCTTTCTTT.

The gene calls are TRBV12-3 or TRBV12-4 and TRBJ2-7; 9 bases fit TRBD1. This CDR3 comprises 14 residues. V was pared by 9 bases and J by 4 bases, with 10 bases of the junction left unmatched. CDR3 in DNA: TGTGCCAGTACTTACAGGGGGCTGAAGTACGAGCAGTACTTC. It yields the protein CASTYRGLKYEQYF.

CDR3 sequence reads: CASSSPGQGELQETQYF. CDR3 nucleotides: TGTGCCAGCAGCTCCCCGGGACAGGGCGAGCTCCAAGAGACCCAGTACTTC. This chain joins TRBV5-6 and TRBJ2-5; 9 positions match TRBD1. Trimming at V came to 3 bases and at J to 1 base, leaving 10 bases not matched to a gene. The V gene's germline CDR1 is SGHDT and CDR2 YYEEEE. This CDR3 spans 17 amino acids.

This clonotype was counted between two and nine times. The chain uses TRBV29-1 and TRBJ2-5, with 11 bases that match TRBD1. The CDR3 runs to 17 residues. CDR1 is SQVTM and CDR2 is ANQGSEA in the germline V gene. CDR3 residues: CSVFPWTGGPSGETQYF. Here the CDR3 DNA reads TGCAGTGTCTTCCCTTGGACAGGGGGCCCCTCTGGGGAGACCCAGTACTTC.

The V gene is TRBV13, the J gene TRBJ2-1; D is undetermined. The CDR3 length is 16 residues. V was trimmed by 4 bases and J by 4 bases, leaving 17 bases between them. Germline CDR1 is PRHDT and CDR2 is FYEKMQ (reference sequence). Here the CDR3 reads CASSSREPQSYNEQFF. CDR3 in DNA: TGTGCCAGCAGCTCCCGAGAGCCTCAATCTTACAATGAGCAGTTCTTC.

The V and J genes are TRBV29-1 and TRBJ2-5; 10 bases are a match to TRBD1. The CDR3 is 14 amino acids. The V and J ends lost 7 bases and 2 bases, in that order; junction bases with no gene match: 7. The germline gives CDR1 SQVTM, CDR2 ANQGSEA. DNA of the CDR3: TGCAGCGCGGGGACAGGGGCCAGTCAAGAGACCCAGTACTTC. This codes for CSAGTGASQETQYF.

This rearrangement joins TRBV7-2 to TRBJ2-7, with TRBD2 matching over 8 bases. CDR3 size: 17 residues. Per germline, CDR1 SGHTA and CDR2 FQGNSA. V was pared by 5 bases and J by 0 bases, with 12 bases of the junction left unmatched. For the CDR3, the DNA is TGTGCCAGCAGCATTACAGCGGGGGCCTTGAGCTCCTACGAGCAGTACTTC. Its protein product is CASSITAGALSSYEQYF.

About this clonotype: The junction departs from germline at one end; a sequencing error may be responsible. The rearrangement links TRBV20-1 to TRBJ2-3; D gene ambiguous. The CDR3 consists of 15 residues. Germline V gives CDR1 DFQATT, CDR2 SNEGSKA (reference sequence). DNA for the CDR3: TGTAGTGCTACCCCCTTCCGCGTGGGCACAGATACGCAGTATTTT. Its translation is CSATPFRVGTDTQYF.

The chain uses TRBV12-3 or TRBV12-4 and TRBJ1-2; D may be TRBD1 (5 bases). The CDR3 totals 12 residues. V was pared by 10 bases and J by 3 bases, with 12 bases between. The CDR3 spells CAIQGVHYGYTF. DNA of the CDR3: TGTGCCATCCAAGGGGTTCACTATGGCTACACCTTC.

The chain couples TRBV3-1 to TRBJ2-4, with a possible D match to TRBD1 (6 bases). V was cut by 1 base and J by 13 bases, with 11 bases left in between. This CDR3 is 12 amino acids long. Germline V CDR1 and CDR2: LGHDT, YNNKEL (reference sequence). The CDR3 DNA sequence: TGTGCCAGCAGCCAAGGAAGGACAGAGCAGTACTTC. This codes for CASSQGRTEQYF.

The chain joins TRBV2 to TRBJ2-5; D is undetermined. This CDR3 is built from 12 residues. The germline CDR1 and CDR2 sequences are SNHLY and FYNNEI. V shed 8 bases and J shed 6 bases, with 13 bases lying between them. CDR3 amino acids: CASYEVGKTQYF. DNA of the CDR3: TGTGCCAGCTACGAAGTCGGAAAGACCCAGTACTTC.

The CDR3: CASSFSVDEQYF. The CDR3, as DNA: TGTGCCAGCAGTTTTTCAGTTGATGAGCAGTACTTC. The chain combines TRBV12-3 or TRBV12-4 with TRBJ2-7; D unresolved. The CDR3 has 12 amino acids. The ends were cut back, 3 bases at V and 7 bases at J, with 10 bases in the middle.

This clonotype was observed a handful of times. The chain links TRBV4-1 to TRBJ1-1; TRBD1 might be the D (5 bases). Germline CDR1 MGHRA, CDR2 YSYEKL. Trimming pared 0 bases from V and 4 bases from J, leaving 12 bases between. The CDR3 length is 15 residues. The CDR3 nucleotides read TGCGCCAGCAGCCAAGATCGGGGGGGAAGCACTGAAGCTTTCTTT. Amino acids: CASSQDRGGSTEAFF.

This clonotype has just a few counts. J is TRBJ2-7 and V is TRBV6-6; D might be TRBD1 (6 bases). The CDR3 is 15 amino acids. Trimming took off 0 bases at V and 3 bases at J, with 12 bases between the two ends. CDR1 and CDR2 from the germline V gene are MNHNY and SVGAGI (reference sequence). For the CDR3, the DNA is TGTGCCAGCAGTTACTCGTCAGGGGCTGGCTACGAGCAGTACTTC. It yields the protein CASSYSSGAGYEQYF.

The J gene is TRBJ2-7, the V gene TRBV5-6, with D perhaps TRBD1 or TRBD2 (5 bases each). Trimming cost V 3 bases and J 4 bases, with 14 bases left between them. This CDR3 has 14 amino acids. The germline CDR1 and CDR2 sequences are SGHDT and YYEEEE. The CDR3 coding sequence is TGTGCCAGCAGCTCGAATTGGGGGATATACGAGCAGTACTTC. The encoded protein is CASSSNWGIYEQYF.